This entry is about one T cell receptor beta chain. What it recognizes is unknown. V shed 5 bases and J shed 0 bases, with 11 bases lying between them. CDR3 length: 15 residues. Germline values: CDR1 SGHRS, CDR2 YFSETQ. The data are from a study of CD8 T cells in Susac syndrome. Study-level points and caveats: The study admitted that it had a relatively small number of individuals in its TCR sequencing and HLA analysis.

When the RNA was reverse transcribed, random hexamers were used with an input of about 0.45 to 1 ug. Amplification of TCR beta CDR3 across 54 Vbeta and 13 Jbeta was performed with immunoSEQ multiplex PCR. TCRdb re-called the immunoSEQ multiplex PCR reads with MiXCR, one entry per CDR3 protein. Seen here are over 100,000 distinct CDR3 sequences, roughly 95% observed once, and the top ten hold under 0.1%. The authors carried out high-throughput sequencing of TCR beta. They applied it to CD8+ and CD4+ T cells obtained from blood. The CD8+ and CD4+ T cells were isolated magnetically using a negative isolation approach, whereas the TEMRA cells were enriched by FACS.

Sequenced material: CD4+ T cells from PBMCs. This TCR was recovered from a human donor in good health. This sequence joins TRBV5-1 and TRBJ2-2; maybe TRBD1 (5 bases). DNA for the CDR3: TGCGCCAGCAGACTCGACAGTTCGAACACCGGGGAGCTGTTTTTT. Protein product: CASRLDSSNTGELFF.